Described below is a single T cell receptor beta chain sequence and its context. Antigen specificity is unknown. Isolation of the CD4+ and CD8+ populations was accomplished via positive magnetic bead selection, with purity assessed by flow cytometry. TCRdb keeps only in-frame clones here, not all; method: immunoSEQ multiplex PCR. This sample has about 20,000 clones; around 84% occur once, and the top ten carry about 20%. The data derive from a study of somatic mutations in cytotoxic T cells in rheumatoid arthritis. Regarding the study as a whole: The CD8+ clonality of rheumatoid arthritis patients increased with age, whereas that of healthy controls did not.

This CDR3 comprises 18 residues. CDR1 and CDR2 (germline): SGHTA, FQGNSA. V lost 5 bases and J lost 0, with 20 bases in between. The TCR comes from a woman in her fifties or sixties in good health. The V gene is TRBV7-2, the J gene TRBJ2-1; D perhaps matches TRBD1 (6 bases). The source material was CD8+ T cells sorted from blood. The CDR3 bases are TGTGCCAGCAGCGCAGGACAGTACTTTAGAAGCTCCTACAATGAGCAGTTCTTC. Translating it yields CASSAGQYFRSSYNEQFF.